The 31 T cell receptor beta chains below all came from one sample that was sequenced in a study of blood T cell repertoires in COVID-19. The assay was immunoSEQ multiplex PCR, and TCRdb's table has in-frame clones only and misses some. The sample contains about 190,000 clones, 76% of which appear only once. The sample consisted of PBMCs or T cells enriched from blood (not recorded which). These receptors came from a woman aged 45 to 65 with acute COVID-19.

The V gene is TRBV7-8, the J gene TRBJ1-6, with 10 bases lining up with TRBD1. Germline V gene lookup returns CDR1 SGHVS and CDR2 FQNEAQ. The CDR3 spans 14 residues. V shed 4 bases, J shed 9 bases, and the junction held 3 bases outside the gene matches. The CDR3 DNA reads as TGTGCCAGCAGCTCAGACAGGGGGCTTTCACCCCTCCACTTT. Its protein is CASSSDRGLSPLHF.

The chain recombines TRBV3-1 (or the pseudogene TRBV3-2) with TRBJ2-3; tentative D call: TRBD2 (6 bases). Germline V gene lookup returns CDR1 LGHDT and CDR2 YNNKEL (reference sequence). This CDR3 region has 16 residues. The V end was cut by 0 bases, the J end by 1 base, with 11 bases between. CDR3 region: CASSQDGRGGTDTQYF. CDR3 DNA: TGTGCCAGCAGCCAAGATGGGCGGGGAGGCACAGATACGCAGTATTTT.

The chain is built from TRBV28 and TRBJ1-5; D is ambiguous. CDR3 length: 13 amino acids. Trimming pared 5 bases from V and 6 bases from J, leaving 11 bases between. Germline lookup yields CDR1 MDHEN and CDR2 SYDVKM. CDR3 in amino acids: CASSTDSPQPQHF. Written as DNA, the CDR3 is TGTGCCAGCAGTACGGACTCTCCTCAGCCCCAGCATTTT.

The gene calls are TRBV28 and TRBJ2-1, with a weak D call TRBD2 (6 bases). Germline assignment: CDR1 MDHEN and CDR2 SYDVKM. The CDR3 totals 13 residues. Trimming left V 10 bases short and J 5 bases short, with 15 bases between. CDR3 DNA sequence: TGTGCCACCATAGCGGCCACTAACAATGAGCAGTTCTTC. Encoded protein: CATIAATNNEQFF.

The chain carries TRBV19 and TRBJ2-6; no clear D. Per germline, CDR1 LNHDA and CDR2 SQIVND (reference sequence). Trimming removed 7 bases at V and 0 bases at J, with 7 bases between. The CDR3 has 14 amino acids. CDR3 sequence (DNA): TGTGCCAGTATACACACCTCTGGGGCCAACGTCCTGACTTTC. Its protein is CASIHTSGANVLTF.

The chain employs TRBV19 and TRBJ2-1, with 7 bases that match TRBD2. CDR1 is LNHDA and CDR2 is SQIVND in the germline V gene (reference sequence). V lost 6 bases, J lost 6 bases, and 8 bases stayed unmatched. The CDR3 is 14 amino acids. The CDR3 DNA is TGTGCCAGTAGCCGGGACTACGTGGGCAATGAGCAGTTCTTC. As protein: CASSRDYVGNEQFF. Variable domain in full (rest from reference TRBV19 and TRBJ2-1): DGGITQSPKYLFRKEGQNVTLSCEQNLNHDAMYWYRQDPGQGLRLIYYSQIVNDFQKGDIAEGYSVSREKKESFPLTVTSAQKNPTAFYLCASSRDYVGNEQFFGPGTRLTVL.

This chain connects TRBV2 to TRBJ2-7, with 9 nucleotides matching TRBD1. Germline V gene sequence: CDR1 SNHLY, CDR2 FYNNEI. V lost 8 bases, J lost 0 bases, and 11 bases stayed unmatched. This CDR3 spans 16 amino acids. CDR3 sequence: CASGALGQGSSYEQYV. In nucleotides, the CDR3 is TGTGCCAGCGGGGCCCTTGGACAGGGGAGCTCCTACGAGCAGTACGTC.

J is TRBJ1-1 and V is TRBV6-2 or TRBV6-3, with TRBD1 identical over 9 bases. J lost 2 bases, V lost 6 bases, and 7 bases had no gene match. There are 15 residues in the CDR3. Germline V lookup: CDR1 MNHEY, CDR2 SVGEGT. CDR3: CASRYRDRVNTEAFF. In DNA, the CDR3 is TGTGCCAGCAGATACCGGGACAGGGTTAACACTGAAGCTTTCTTT.

The chain joins TRBV15 to TRBJ2-4; D gene ambiguous. The V gene lost 0 bases and the J gene lost 4 bases, with 7 bases spanning the gap. There are 14 residues in the CDR3. Per the germline V gene, CDR1 is LNHNV and CDR2 is YYDKDF (reference sequence). This chain's CDR3 is CATSRDHGKNIQYF. Written as DNA, the CDR3 is TGTGCCACCAGCAGAGATCACGGGAAAAACATTCAGTACTTC.

The chain is built from TRBV28 and TRBJ1-1; D perhaps matches TRBD1 (5 bases). Per germline, CDR1 MDHEN and CDR2 SYDVKM. The length of the CDR3 is 14 residues. With 5 bases removed from V and 5 bases from J, the gap between germline ends came to 15 bases. The CDR3 nucleotides are TGTGCCAGCAGTCTCTCCCTAGGGGAAACTGAAGCTTTCTTT. Its translation: CASSLSLGETEAFF.

The count of this clone is one. This chain joins TRBV10-3 and TRBJ1-5; 9 nucleotides match TRBD1. Looked up from germline, CDR1 is ENHRY and CDR2 is SYGVKD. The CDR3 totals 15 residues. J was trimmed by 5 bases and V by 6 bases; bases with no gene match: 8. The CDR3: CAIRRGTGRDQPQHF. Written as DNA, the CDR3 is TGTGCCATCAGAAGGGGGACAGGGAGGGATCAGCCCCAGCATTTT.

This chain links TRBV11-2 with TRBJ2-1, with 11 positions matching TRBD2. J lost 7 bases, V lost 5 bases, and 7 bases had no gene match. This CDR3 contains 15 residues. Germline lookup yields CDR1 SGHAT and CDR2 FQNNGV. The CDR3 DNA is TGTGCCAGCAGCCCACTAGCGGGGGAGGCTAATGAGCAGTTCTTC. Amino acid sequence: CASSPLAGEANEQFF.

The chain couples TRBV2 to TRBJ2-4, with 7 bases fitting TRBD2. Germline CDR1 and CDR2: SNHLY and FYNNEI. The CDR3 consists of 14 residues. With V trimmed by 8 bases and J by 6 bases, 10 bases remained unmatched. Here the CDR3 DNA reads TGTGCCAGCTCCCCGACCACGGGGGGAAACATTCAGTACTTC. Residues: CASSPTTGGNIQYF. Complete variable domain (other parts from reference TRBV2 and TRBJ2-4): EPEVTQTPSHQVTQMGQEVILRCVPISNHLYFYWYRQILGQKVEFLVSFYNNEISEKSEIFDDQFSVERPDGSNFTLKIRSTKLEDSAMYFCASSPTTGGNIQYFGAGTRLSVL.

This chain uses TRBV7-9 with TRBJ2-1; 12 bases line up with TRBD2. The CDR3 contains 18 residues. Germline V gene lookup returns CDR1 SEHNR and CDR2 FQNEAQ (reference sequence). The junction had 10 bases not matched to a gene; V was cut back by 1 base and J by 6 bases. DNA of the CDR3: TGTGCCAGCAGCTTAGTTTCTAGCGGGGGGGCGATATCCAATGAGCAGTTCTTC. Translation: CASSLVSSGGAISNEQFF.

This clone was counted a few times. The chain joins TRBV6-5 to TRBJ1-3; D might be TRBD1 (5 bases). There are 15 residues in the CDR3. V was cut by 3 bases and J by 4 bases, with 13 bases left in between. CDR1 MNHEY and CDR2 SVGAGI come from the germline V gene. The CDR3 nucleotides are TGTGCCAGCAGTTATCGAAGGTCAGGGGGAAACACCATATATTTT. It is translated as CASSYRRSGGNTIYF.

The chain joins TRBV6-5 to TRBJ2-3, with D maybe TRBD1 (6 bases). CDR1 and CDR2 from the germline V gene are MNHEY and SVGAGI. V was pared by 6 bases and J by 1 base, with 11 bases between. This CDR3 comprises 14 residues. CDR3 loop: CASSLQGGTDTQYF. The CDR3 nucleotides are TGTGCCAGCAGCCTACAGGGAGGCACAGATACGCAGTATTTT.

The chain joins TRBV9 to TRBJ2-3, with 7 bases lining up with TRBD1. Germline V lookup: CDR1 SGDLS, CDR2 YYNGEE. This CDR3 is built from 15 residues. V shed 4 bases and J 4 bases; nucleotides not matched to a gene: 9. The CDR3 sequence is CASSYTGAGADTQYF. The CDR3 bases are TGTGCCAGCAGCTATACAGGGGCGGGTGCAGATACGCAGTATTTT.

The chain is built from TRBV18 and TRBJ2-3, with TRBD1 identical over 7 bases. The trim removed 10 bases at V and 2 bases at J, leaving 9 bases unmatched. The CDR3 covers 14 residues. Germline V gene data show CDR1 as KGHSH and CDR2 as LQKENI. Here the CDR3 DNA reads TGTGCCACAAAACCGGGACAGAACACAGATACGCAGTATTTT. Amino acids: CATKPGQNTDTQYF.

The V gene is TRBV10-2, the J gene TRBJ2-1, with 7 positions matching TRBD2. Losses at the gene ends were 3 bases for V and 13 bases for J; bases not matched to a gene: 3. Germline V gene sequence: CDR1 WSHSY, CDR2 SAAADI. CDR3 size: 11 residues. CDR3 sequence: CASSEAGLQFF. The CDR3 DNA reads TGCGCCAGCAGTGAAGCGGGGTTACAGTTCTTC.

This chain uses TRBV6-2 or TRBV6-3 with TRBJ1-5; 7 bases line up with TRBD1. CDR3 length: 15 residues. Germline V lookup: CDR1 MNHEY, CDR2 SVGEGT. After removal of 0 bases from V and 4 bases from J, the junction contained 3 bases not matched to a gene. CDR3 amino acids: CASSYSGRGNQPQHF. The CDR3 nucleotides read TGTGCCAGCAGTTACTCGGGCAGGGGGAATCAGCCCCAGCATTTT.

The V call is TRBV5-6, the J call TRBJ1-1; no clear D. The CDR3 has 11 amino acids. The germline gives CDR1 SGHDT, CDR2 YYEEEE. Deletions cut 2 bases from V and 7 bases from J, with 6 bases between. DNA of the CDR3: TGTGCCAGCAGCTTTGGTAGTGAAGCTTTCTTT. As protein: CASSFGSEAFF.

The chain couples TRBV4-1 to TRBJ1-2; D is ambiguous. With 3 bases removed from V and 7 bases from J, the gap between germline ends came to 3 bases. Germline assignment: CDR1 MGHRA and CDR2 YSYEKL. This CDR3 has 10 amino acids. CDR3 in amino acids: CASSQRGYTF. CDR3 sequence (DNA): TGCGCCAGCAGCCAGCGTGGCTACACCTTC.

V gene TRBV4-3 combines with J gene TRBJ1-1; no definite D call. The CDR3 consists of 16 residues. Trimming took 4 bases from V and 1 from J, leaving 16 bases between them. Germline loops: CDR1 LGHNA, CDR2 YSLEER. The CDR3 bases are TGCGCCAGCAGCCCCTCTATATCATACCCGAACACTGAAGCTTTCTTT. It specifies CASSPSISYPNTEAFF.

The chain recombines TRBV4-3 with TRBJ1-3; TRBD1 might be the D (6 bases). Germline V lookup: CDR1 LGHNA, CDR2 YSLEER. The V end lost 0 bases, the J end lost 2 bases, and 11 bases lay between the germline ends. The CDR3 loop spans 16 amino acids. This chain's CDR3 is CASSQDVGGAGNTIYF. The CDR3 nucleotides are TGCGCCAGCAGCCAAGACGTAGGGGGGGCTGGAAACACCATATATTTT.

The genes are TRBV18 and TRBJ1-5, with unresolved D. The CDR3 runs 16 residues. V lost 2 bases and J 0 bases, leaving 11 bases between the germline ends. Germline CDR1 KGHSH, CDR2 LQKENI. For the CDR3, the DNA is TGTGCCAGCTCACCAAAAAACCTAGATAGCAATCAGCCCCAGCATTTT. Translated: CASSPKNLDSNQPQHF.

In its sample, this clone was seen a few times. The V and J genes are TRBV7-2 and TRBJ2-2; 8 nucleotides agree with TRBD2. The CDR3 has 15 amino acids. The germline V gene has CDR1 SGHTA and CDR2 FQGNSA. The V and J ends lost 6 bases and 0 bases, in that order; junction bases with no gene match: 3. CDR3 in amino acids: CASRVSGANTGELFF. In DNA, the CDR3 is TGTGCCAGCAGGGTTAGCGGGGCGAACACCGGGGAGCTGTTTTTT.

This clone was seen just once. The chain recombines TRBV4-3 with TRBJ1-1; D gene ambiguous. CDR1 is LGHNA and CDR2 is YSLEER in the germline V gene. V was pared by 1 base and J by 5 bases, with 11 bases between. The CDR3 is made up of 14 amino acids. CDR3 nucleotides: TGCGCCAGCAGCCAAGGATTAGGAGGGACTGAAGCTTTCTTT. Its protein product is CASSQGLGGTEAFF.

V and J are TRBV10-2 and TRBJ2-2; D is possibly TRBD2 (7 bases). The V and J ends lost 8 bases and 7 bases respectively, with 17 bases between them. CDR3 length equals 14 residues. The germline gives CDR1 WSHSY, CDR2 SAAADI. CDR3 region: CASREGGEVGELFF. The CDR3 bases are TGCGCCAGCCGCGAGGGGGGGGAAGTCGGGGAGCTGTTTTTT.

This clone was observed many times. The chain is built from TRBV6-4 and TRBJ2-4; possible D gene TRBD1, 6 bases. Trimming left V 0 bases short and J 9 bases short, with 12 bases between. Germline loops: CDR1 MRHNA, CDR2 SNTAGT. This CDR3 region has 14 residues. The CDR3 region is CASSDSLEGGIQYF. The CDR3, as DNA: TGTGCCAGCAGTGACTCACTAGAAGGGGGCATTCAGTACTTC.

V usage is TRBV7-2 and J usage is TRBJ2-2; no reliable D call. V dropped 4 bases and J dropped 4 bases, with 13 bases sitting between them. CDR3 length: 15 amino acids. Germline CDR1 SGHTA, CDR2 FQGNSA. As DNA, the CDR3 is TGTGCCAGCAGCTCATCTAGTATCGGCACCGGGGAGCTGTTTTTT. As protein: CASSSSSIGTGELFF.

The genes are TRBV6-5 and TRBJ1-6, with TRBD1 matching 7 bases. CDR1 is MNHEY and CDR2 is SVGAGI in the germline V gene. The CDR3 runs 15 residues. The junction had 8 bases not matched to a gene; V was cut back by 6 bases and J by 6 bases. The CDR3 nucleotides read TGTGCCAGCAGGGACCGACAGGGCCCTAATTCACCCCTCCACTTT. Translated: CASRDRQGPNSPLHF.